These 11 T cell receptor beta chains were all obtained from the same sample, sequenced in a study of blood T cell repertoires in COVID-19. Here immunoSEQ multiplex PCR was the method, and the copy in TCRdb shows in-frame clones only, minus some. There are about 220,000 clones in the sample; about 79% occur only once, and 9.7% lies in the top ten. The sample comprised peripheral blood. Source of these receptors: a man aged 45-65 years with active or convalescent COVID-19.

The chain's CDR3 is CASSLFAGQGADTQYF. The CDR3 DNA reads as TGTGCCAGCAGCTTATTCGCGGGACAGGGGGCAGATACGCAGTATTTT. The rearrangement links TRBV7-9 to TRBJ2-3; 11 positions agree with TRBD1. The germline V gene has CDR1 SEHNR and CDR2 FQNEAQ (reference sequence). The CDR3 spans 16 residues. Trimming removed 2 bases from V and 4 bases from J; junction bases left unmatched: 5.

This clone has just a few counts. The CDR3 reads CASRVDCLNQPQHF. Written as DNA, the CDR3 is TGTGCCAGCAGGGTGGACTGCCTGAATCAGCCCCAGCATTTT. The chain links TRBV21-1 to TRBJ1-5. TRBV21-1 is assigned pseudogene status. The CDR3 extends over 14 amino acids.

The V call is TRBV6-4, the J call TRBJ2-2; perhaps TRBD2 as D (6 bases). The CDR3 is made up of 14 amino acids. Germline CDR1 is MRHNA and CDR2 is SNTAGT. Trimming took 8 bases from V and 4 from J, leaving 14 bases between them. CDR3 nucleotides: TGTGCCAGCGCCGCGGCAGCGGGCACCGGGGAGCTGTTTTTT. Its translation: CASAAAAGTGELFF.

V usage is TRBV19 and J usage is TRBJ2-5; no clear D gene. Germline V gene lookup returns CDR1 LNHDA and CDR2 SQIVND (reference sequence). The CDR3 consists of 15 residues. V lost 3 bases and J 4 bases, leaving 15 bases between the germline ends. The CDR3 is CASSILGSVGETQYF. The CDR3 DNA reads TGTGCCAGTAGTATTTTGGGCAGTGTGGGAGAGACCCAGTACTTC.

This chain joins TRBV5-6 and TRBJ2-3; 7 nucleotides agree with TRBD2. This CDR3 comprises 14 residues. The germline V gene has CDR1 SGHDT and CDR2 YYEEEE. With V trimmed by 1 base and J by 1 base, 0 bases remained unmatched. CDR3 in DNA: TGTGCCAGCAGCTTGCGGGGGGGCACAGATACGCAGTATTTT. It encodes CASSLRGGTDTQYF.

V gene TRBV10-3 combines with J gene TRBJ2-1; a possible D gene is TRBD2 (5 bases). V lost 2 bases and J 7 bases, leaving 12 bases between the germline ends. The CDR3 extends over 14 amino acids. Germline CDR1 reads ENHRY; CDR2 reads SYGVKD. CDR3 DNA sequence: TGTGCCATCAGTGAGCAGCGGTCAGCGAATGAGCAGTTCTTC. This encodes CAISEQRSANEQFF.

V and J are TRBV5-1 and TRBJ1-4; 7 nucleotides agree with TRBD1. V shed 1 base, J shed 8 bases, and the junction held 8 bases outside the gene matches. This CDR3 has 15 residues. The V gene's germline CDR1 is SGHRS and CDR2 YFSETQ. CDR3 residues: CASSLWAGGDEKLFF. For the CDR3, the DNA is TGCGCCAGCAGCTTGTGGGCAGGGGGTGACGAAAAACTGTTTTTT. The full variable domain, in which reference TRBV5-1 and TRBJ1-4 provide the parts outside the CDR3, is KAGVTQTPRYLIKTRGQQVTLSCSPISGHRSVSWYQQTPGQGLQFLFEYFSETQRNKGNFPGRFSGRQFSNSRSEMNVSTLELGDSALYLCASSLWAGGDEKLFFGSGTQLSVL.

V is TRBV9 and J is TRBJ2-1; 11 bases map to TRBD2. The CDR3 loop spans 15 amino acids. Germline lookup yields CDR1 SGDLS and CDR2 YYNGEE. Trimming took 1 base from V and 7 from J; bases not matched to a gene: 4. The CDR3 spells CASSVTGTSGNEQFF. In DNA form, the CDR3 reads TGTGCCAGCAGCGTAACGGGGACTAGCGGTAATGAGCAGTTCTTC. Filled out from reference TRBV9 and TRBJ2-1, the complete variable domain reads DSGVTQTPKHLITATGQRVTLRCSPRSGDLSVYWYQQSLDQGLQFLIQYYNGEERAKGNILERFSAQQFPDLHSELNLSSLELGDSALYFCASSVTGTSGNEQFFGPGTRLTVL.

The chain employs TRBV6-6 and TRBJ2-3, with TRBD2 matching 10 bases. V lost 6 bases to trimming and J lost 2 bases; unmatched junction nucleotides: 8. Germline values: CDR1 MNHNY, CDR2 SVGAGI (reference sequence). This CDR3 contains 16 residues. The CDR3 region has the DNA TGTGCCAGCAGCCCTCTAGCGGGGGCTTACACAGATACGCAGTATTTT. Translating gives CASSPLAGAYTDTQYF.

V usage is TRBV4-3 and J usage is TRBJ2-3, with D possibly being TRBD2 (7 bases). The CDR3 sequence is 15 residues long. Germline V gene lookup returns CDR1 LGHNA and CDR2 YSLEER. The V end was cut by 0 bases, the J end by 8 bases, with 15 bases between. CDR3 nucleotides: TGCGCCAGCAGCCAAGATTTGGGAAGGGGGGGTACGCAGTATTTT. Translating gives CASSQDLGRGGTQYF.

The chain combines TRBV27 with TRBJ2-7, with 8 bases aligning to TRBD2. The CDR3 is made up of 13 amino acids. The J segment lost 3 bases and the V segment lost 10 bases, leaving 8 bases of the junction unmatched. Germline V gives CDR1 MNHEY, CDR2 SMNVEV (reference sequence). CDR3 bases: TGTGCCACCCGGGGGGGTGCCCGCTACGAGCAGTACTTC. The encoded protein is CATRGGARYEQYF.